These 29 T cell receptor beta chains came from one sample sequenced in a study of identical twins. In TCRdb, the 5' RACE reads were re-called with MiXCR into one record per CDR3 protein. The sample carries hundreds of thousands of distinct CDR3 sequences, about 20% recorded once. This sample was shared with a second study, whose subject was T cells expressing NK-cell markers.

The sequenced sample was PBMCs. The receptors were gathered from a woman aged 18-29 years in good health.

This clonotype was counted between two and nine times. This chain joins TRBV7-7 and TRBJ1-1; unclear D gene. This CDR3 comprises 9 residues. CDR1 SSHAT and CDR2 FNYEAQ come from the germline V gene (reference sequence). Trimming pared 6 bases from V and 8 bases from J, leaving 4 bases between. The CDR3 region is CASRPEAFF. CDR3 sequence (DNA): TGTGCCAGCAGACCCGAAGCTTTCTTT.

CDR3 loop: CASSQAGVGSGELFF. DNA of the CDR3: TGCGCCAGCAGCCAAGCAGGGGTCGGAAGCGGGGAGCTGTTTTTT. The chain uses TRBV4-3 and TRBJ2-2; D is possibly TRBD1 (6 bases). Germline values: CDR1 LGHNA, CDR2 YSLEER. The germline V and J ends were trimmed by 1 base and 7 bases, with 13 bases remaining between them. This CDR3 is 15 amino acids long.

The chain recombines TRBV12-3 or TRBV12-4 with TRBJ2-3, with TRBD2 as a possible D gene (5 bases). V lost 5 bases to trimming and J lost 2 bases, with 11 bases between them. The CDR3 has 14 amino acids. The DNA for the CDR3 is TGTGCCAGCAGTCCCACGGGGTTCACAGATACGCAGTATTTT. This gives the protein CASSPTGFTDTQYF.

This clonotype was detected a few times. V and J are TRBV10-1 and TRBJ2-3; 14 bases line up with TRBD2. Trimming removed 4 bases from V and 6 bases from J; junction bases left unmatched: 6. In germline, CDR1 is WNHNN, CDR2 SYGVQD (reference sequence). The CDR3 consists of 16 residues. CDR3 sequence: CASSAGLAGARDTQYF. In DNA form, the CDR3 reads TGCGCCAGCAGTGCGGGACTAGCGGGGGCCCGGGATACGCAGTATTTT.

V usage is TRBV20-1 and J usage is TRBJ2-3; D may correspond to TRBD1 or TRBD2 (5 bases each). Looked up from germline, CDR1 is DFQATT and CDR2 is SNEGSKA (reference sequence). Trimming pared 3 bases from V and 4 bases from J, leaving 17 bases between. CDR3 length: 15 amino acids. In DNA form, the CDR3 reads TGCAGTGCTAGCCCCAATTCCCGGGGCCCAGATACGCAGTATTTT. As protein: CSASPNSRGPDTQYF.

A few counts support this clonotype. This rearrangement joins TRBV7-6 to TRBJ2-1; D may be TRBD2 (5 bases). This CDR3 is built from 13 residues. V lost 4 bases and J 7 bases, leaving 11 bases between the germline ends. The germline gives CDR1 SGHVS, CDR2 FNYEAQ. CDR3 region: CASSSFSVNEQFF. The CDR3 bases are TGTGCCAGCAGCTCGTTTAGCGTGAATGAGCAGTTCTTC.

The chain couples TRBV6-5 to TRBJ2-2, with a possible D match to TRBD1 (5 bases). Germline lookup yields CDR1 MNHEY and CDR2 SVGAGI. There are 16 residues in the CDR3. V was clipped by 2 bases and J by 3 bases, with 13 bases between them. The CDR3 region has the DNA TGTGCCAGCAGTTACAGGAAAGGGGATTACACCGGGGAGCTGTTTTTT. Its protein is CASSYRKGDYTGELFF.

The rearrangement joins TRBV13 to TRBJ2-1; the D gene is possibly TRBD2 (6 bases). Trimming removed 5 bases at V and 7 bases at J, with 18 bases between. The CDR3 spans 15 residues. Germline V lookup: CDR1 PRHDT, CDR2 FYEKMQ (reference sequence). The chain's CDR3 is CASSLRRAEINEQFF. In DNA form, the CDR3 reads TGTGCCAGCAGCCTAAGGAGGGCCGAGATAAATGAGCAGTTCTTC. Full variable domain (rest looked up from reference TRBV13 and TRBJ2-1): AAGVIQSPRHLIKEKRETATLKCYPIPRHDTVYWYQQGPGQDPQFLISFYEKMQSDKGSIPDRFSAQQFSDYHSELNMSSLELGDSALYFCASSLRRAEINEQFFGPGTRLTVL.

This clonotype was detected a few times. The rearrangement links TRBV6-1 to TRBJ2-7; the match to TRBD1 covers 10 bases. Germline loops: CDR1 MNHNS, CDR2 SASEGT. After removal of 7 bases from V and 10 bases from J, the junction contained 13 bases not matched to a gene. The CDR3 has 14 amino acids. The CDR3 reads CASTPSDRGQNQYF. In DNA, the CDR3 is TGTGCCAGCACCCCCTCCGACAGGGGGCAAAATCAGTACTTC.

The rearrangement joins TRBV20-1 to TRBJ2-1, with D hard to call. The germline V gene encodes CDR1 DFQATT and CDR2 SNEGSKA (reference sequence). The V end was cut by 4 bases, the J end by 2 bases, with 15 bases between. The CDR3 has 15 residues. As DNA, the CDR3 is TGCAGTGCTATTGCTCGCGGAATGACCTACAATGAGCAGTTCTTC. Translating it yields CSAIARGMTYNEQFF.

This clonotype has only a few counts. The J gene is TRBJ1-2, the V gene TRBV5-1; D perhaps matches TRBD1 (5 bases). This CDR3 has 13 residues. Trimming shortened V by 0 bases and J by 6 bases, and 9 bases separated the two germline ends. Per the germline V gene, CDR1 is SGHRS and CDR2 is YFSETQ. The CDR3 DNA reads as TGCGCCAGCAGCTTGGACAGGCCGCATGGCTACACCTTC. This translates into CASSLDRPHGYTF. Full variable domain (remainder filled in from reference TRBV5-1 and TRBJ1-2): KAGVTQTPRYLIKTRGQQVTLSCSPISGHRSVSWYQQTPGQGLQFLFEYFSETQRNKGNFPGRFSGRQFSNSRSEMNVSTLELGDSALYLCASSLDRPHGYTFGSGTRLTVV.

DNA for the CDR3: TGTGCCAGCTCAGGTTCACAGGGGAACACTGAAGCTTTCTTT. It specifies CASSGSQGNTEAFF. The V gene is TRBV18, the J gene TRBJ1-1, with D possibly TRBD1 on 6 matching bases. V was cut by 5 bases and J by 1 base, with 11 bases left in between. Germline loops: CDR1 KGHSH, CDR2 LQKENI. The CDR3 spans 14 residues.

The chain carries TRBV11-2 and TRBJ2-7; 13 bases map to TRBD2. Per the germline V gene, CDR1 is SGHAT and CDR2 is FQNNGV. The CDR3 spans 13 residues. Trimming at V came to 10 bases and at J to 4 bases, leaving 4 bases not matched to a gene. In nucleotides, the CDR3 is TGTGCCACTCAACTAGCGGGAGGGTACGAGCAGTACTTC. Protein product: CATQLAGGYEQYF. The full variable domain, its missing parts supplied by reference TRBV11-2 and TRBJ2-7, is EAGVAQSPRYKIIEKRQSVAFWCNPISGHATLYWYQQILGQGPKLLIQFQNNGVVDDSQLPKDRFSAERLKGVDSTLKIQPAKLEDSAVYLCATQLAGGYEQYFGPGTRLTVT.

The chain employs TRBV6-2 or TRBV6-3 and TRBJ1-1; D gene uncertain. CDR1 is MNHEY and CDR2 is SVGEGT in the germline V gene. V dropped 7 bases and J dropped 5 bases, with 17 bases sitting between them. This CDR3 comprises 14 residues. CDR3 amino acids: CASTGPQRRTEAFF. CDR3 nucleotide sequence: TGTGCCAGCACGGGCCCCCAGCGAAGGACTGAAGCTTTCTTT.

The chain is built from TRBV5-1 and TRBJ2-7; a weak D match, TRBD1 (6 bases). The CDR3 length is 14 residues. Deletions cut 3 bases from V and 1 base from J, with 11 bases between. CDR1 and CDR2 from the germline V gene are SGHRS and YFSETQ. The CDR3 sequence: CASSSPDRSYEQYF. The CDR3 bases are TGCGCCAGCAGCTCCCCGGACAGATCCTACGAGCAGTACTTC.

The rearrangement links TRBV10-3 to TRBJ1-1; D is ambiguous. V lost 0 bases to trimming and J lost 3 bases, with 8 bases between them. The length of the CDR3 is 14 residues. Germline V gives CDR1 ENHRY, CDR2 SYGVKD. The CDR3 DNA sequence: TGTGCCATCAGTGAGTCGACCGGTGACACTGAAGCTTTCTTT. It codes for CAISESTGDTEAFF.

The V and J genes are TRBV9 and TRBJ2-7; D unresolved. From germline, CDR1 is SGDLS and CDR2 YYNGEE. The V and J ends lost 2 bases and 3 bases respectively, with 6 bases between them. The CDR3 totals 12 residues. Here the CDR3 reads CASSVSDYEQYF. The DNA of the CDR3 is TGTGCCAGCAGCGTCTCTGACTACGAGCAGTACTTC.

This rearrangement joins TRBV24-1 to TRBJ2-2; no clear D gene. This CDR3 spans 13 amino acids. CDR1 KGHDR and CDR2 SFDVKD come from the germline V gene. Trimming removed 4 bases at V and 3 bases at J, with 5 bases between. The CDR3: CATSDLYTGELFF. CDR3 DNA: TGTGCCACCAGTGACCTCTACACCGGGGAGCTGTTTTTT.

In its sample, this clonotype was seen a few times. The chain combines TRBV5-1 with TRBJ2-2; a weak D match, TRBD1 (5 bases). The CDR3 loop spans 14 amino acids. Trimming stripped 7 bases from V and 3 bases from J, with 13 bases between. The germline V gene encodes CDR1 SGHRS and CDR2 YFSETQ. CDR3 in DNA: TGCGCCAGCTCCGGCAGGGCCGACACCGGGGAGCTGTTTTTT. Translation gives CASSGRADTGELFF.

DNA for the CDR3: TGTGCCATCACAGACTACTATGGCTACACCTTC. Translating gives CAITDYYGYTF. This rearrangement joins TRBV10-3 to TRBJ1-2; D gene ambiguous. Per germline, CDR1 ENHRY and CDR2 SYGVKD. The V gene lost 7 bases and the J gene lost 3 bases, with 6 bases spanning the gap. The CDR3 totals 11 residues.

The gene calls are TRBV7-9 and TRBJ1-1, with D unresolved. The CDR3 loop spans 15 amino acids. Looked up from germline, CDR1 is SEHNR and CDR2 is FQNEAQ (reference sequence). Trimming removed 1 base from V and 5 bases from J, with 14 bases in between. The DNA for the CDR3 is TGTGCCAGCAGCTTAGGGAAGTTCGGTGGGACTGAAGCTTTCTTT. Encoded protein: CASSLGKFGGTEAFF. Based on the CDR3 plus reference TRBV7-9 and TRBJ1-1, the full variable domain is DTGVSQNPRHKITKRGQNVTFRCDPISEHNRLYWYRQTLGQGPEFLTYFQNEAQLEKSRLLSDRFSAERPKGSFSTLEIQRTEQGDSAMYLCASSLGKFGGTEAFFGQGTRLTVV.

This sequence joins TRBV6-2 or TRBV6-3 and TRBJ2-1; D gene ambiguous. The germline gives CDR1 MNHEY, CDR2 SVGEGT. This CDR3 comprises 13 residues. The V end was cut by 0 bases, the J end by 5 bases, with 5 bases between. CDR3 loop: CASSYSWDNEQFF. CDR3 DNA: TGTGCCAGCAGTTACTCGTGGGACAATGAGCAGTTCTTC.

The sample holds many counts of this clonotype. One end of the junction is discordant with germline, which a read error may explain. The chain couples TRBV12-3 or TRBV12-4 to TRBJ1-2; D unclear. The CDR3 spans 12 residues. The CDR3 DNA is TGTGCCAGCAGCTTAGCTAACTATGGCTACACCTTC. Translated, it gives CASSLANYGYTF.

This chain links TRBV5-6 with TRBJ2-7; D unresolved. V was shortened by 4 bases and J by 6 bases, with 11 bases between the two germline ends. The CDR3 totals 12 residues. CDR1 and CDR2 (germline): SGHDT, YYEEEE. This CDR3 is CASSPGPVEQYF. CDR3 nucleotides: TGTGCCAGCAGCCCGGGCCCAGTCGAGCAGTACTTC.

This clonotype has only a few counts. CDR3: CASSLPWGTEAFF. DNA of the CDR3: TGTGCCAGCAGCCTTCCTTGGGGCACTGAAGCTTTCTTT. This sequence joins TRBV7-9 and TRBJ1-1; D is undetermined. The V gene's germline CDR1 is SEHNR and CDR2 FQNEAQ (reference sequence). CDR3 length equals 13 residues. Between the trimmed V and J ends, which lost 5 bases and 4 bases, there was a span of 11 bases.

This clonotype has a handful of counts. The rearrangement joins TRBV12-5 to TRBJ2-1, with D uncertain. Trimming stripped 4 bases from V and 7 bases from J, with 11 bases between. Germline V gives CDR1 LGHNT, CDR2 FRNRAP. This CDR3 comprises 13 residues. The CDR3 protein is CASGYSGWNEQFF. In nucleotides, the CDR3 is TGTGCTAGTGGTTATAGTGGGTGGAATGAGCAGTTCTTC.

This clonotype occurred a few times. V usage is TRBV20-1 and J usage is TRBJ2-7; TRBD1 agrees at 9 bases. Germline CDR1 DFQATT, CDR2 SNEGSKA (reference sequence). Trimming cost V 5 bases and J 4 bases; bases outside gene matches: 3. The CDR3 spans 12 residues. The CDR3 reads CSALQGAYEQYF. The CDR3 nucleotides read TGCAGTGCTCTACAGGGGGCATACGAGCAGTACTTC.

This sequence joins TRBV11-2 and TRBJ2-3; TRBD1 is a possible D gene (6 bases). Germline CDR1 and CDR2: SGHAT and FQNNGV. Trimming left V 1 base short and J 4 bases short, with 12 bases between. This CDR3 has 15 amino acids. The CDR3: CASSLVGWGPDTQYF. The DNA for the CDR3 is TGTGCCAGCAGCTTAGTGGGGTGGGGGCCAGATACGCAGTATTTT.

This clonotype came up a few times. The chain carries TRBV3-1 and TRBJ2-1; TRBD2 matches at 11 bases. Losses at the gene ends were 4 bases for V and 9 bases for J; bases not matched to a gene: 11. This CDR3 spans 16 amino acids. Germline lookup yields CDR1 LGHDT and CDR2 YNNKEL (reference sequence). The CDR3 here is CASSPRAVAGGGEQFF. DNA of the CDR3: TGTGCCAGCAGCCCAAGGGCGGTAGCGGGAGGGGGTGAGCAGTTCTTC.